These 7 T cell receptor beta chains came from one sample sequenced in a study of identical twins. Each CDR3 protein is one row after TCRdb ran MiXCR on the 5' RACE reads. The table has some 560,000 distinct CDR3 sequences, approximately 9.6% seen once. The same sample was also used in a study of yellow fever vaccine responses in identical twins.

Specimen: PBMCs. Source of these receptors: a young woman in good health.

This clonotype was seen more than once but under ten times. V usage is TRBV6-2 or TRBV6-3 and J usage is TRBJ1-1; D is undetermined. The CDR3 runs to 16 residues. Deletions cut 0 bases from V and 1 base from J, with 12 bases between. Germline V gene lookup returns CDR1 MNHEY and CDR2 SVGEGT. The CDR3 DNA reads as TGTGCCAGCAGTTACTCCACCGAGGGTCAGAACACTGAAGCTTTCTTT. This sequence encodes CASSYSTEGQNTEAFF.

This chain connects TRBV24-1 to TRBJ2-1; a weak D match, TRBD1 (6 bases). This CDR3 region has 16 residues. The germline V gene has CDR1 KGHDR and CDR2 SFDVKD. V lost 6 bases to trimming and J lost 0 bases, with 14 bases between them. CDR3 DNA sequence: TGTGCCACCAGTAAAGGACAGCTGAGCTCCTACAATGAGCAGTTCTTC. Its protein product is CATSKGQLSSYNEQFF.

This chain joins TRBV7-9 and TRBJ1-1; 9 bases map to TRBD1. V lost 5 bases and J lost 0; bases outside the gene matches: 7. This CDR3 has 16 amino acids. CDR1 is SEHNR and CDR2 is FQNEAQ in the germline V gene (reference sequence). In DNA form, the CDR3 reads TGTGCCAGCAGCCCTAATCGGGACAGGGTGAACACTGAAGCTTTCTTT. It specifies CASSPNRDRVNTEAFF.

This chain links TRBV5-1 with TRBJ2-5; D may be TRBD1 (6 bases). Trimming cost V 4 bases and J 5 bases, with 15 bases left between them. CDR3 length equals 14 residues. CDR1 is SGHRS, CDR2 YFSETQ, per germline. The CDR3 loop is CASSVDSLGETQYF. For the CDR3, the DNA is TGCGCCAGCAGCGTGGACAGCCTCGGGGAGACCCAGTACTTC.

In this sample, this clonotype turned up many times. The J gene is TRBJ1-6, the V gene TRBV14; no firm D call. V lost 0 bases to trimming and J lost 4 bases, with 4 bases between them. CDR1 SGHDN and CDR2 FVKESK come from the germline V gene. The CDR3 is 14 amino acids. The chain's CDR3 is CASSQELYNSPLHF. The CDR3 DNA reads as TGTGCCAGCAGCCAAGAACTGTATAATTCACCCCTCCACTTT.

This clonotype turned up a few times. The chain has TRBV5-4 and TRBJ2-6, with D possibly TRBD1 on 6 matching bases. This CDR3 contains 17 residues. Germline V lookup: CDR1 SGHNT, CDR2 YYREEE (reference sequence). Between the trimmed V and J ends, which lost 1 base and 3 bases, there was a span of 14 bases. CDR3 sequence: CASSLPLTGFGANVLTF. In nucleotides, the CDR3 is TGTGCCAGCAGCTTGCCCCTTACAGGGTTTGGGGCCAACGTCCTGACTTTC.

This clonotype showed up just a few times. V is TRBV18 and J is TRBJ2-7; D is unresolved. CDR1 is KGHSH and CDR2 is LQKENI in the germline V gene. This CDR3 region has 16 residues. Trimming shortened V by 1 base and J by 4 bases, and 17 bases separated the two germline ends. The CDR3 DNA sequence: TGTGCCAGCTCACCACAATTAGGAACGGAGATGTACGAGCAGTACTTC. Amino acids: CASSPQLGTEMYEQYF.